The rows below give T cell receptor beta chains drawn from one sample of a study of shared clonotypes between healthy human individuals. TCRdb keeps only in-frame clones here, not all; method: immunoSEQ multiplex PCR. The sample shows roughly 1 million clones, under 80% of them seen only once. The sequencing input was memory CD4+ T cells sorted from blood. Receptor source: a man younger than 35 in good health. CDR3s include the opening cysteine and the closing phenylalanine or tryptophan. D genes are given only for firm matches. For some rows the clone size is stated as once, few or many, or as a class when expanded; others skip it.

11,NA,NA,TRBV11-2,TRBJ1-1,TGTGCCCTCGAGGGCCAGCGGGGGGCTTTCTTT,CALEGQRGAFF
15,NA,NA,TRBV10-3,TRBJ1-5,TGTGCCATCGGCAGGGATGGAGCATCAGGACAGCCCCAGCATTTT,CAIGRDGASGQPQHF
17,TRBD2,NA,TRBV5-1,TRBJ2-1,TGCGCCAGCAGCACCGGGACTAGCGGGGTCTCCTACAATGAGCAGTTCTTC,CASSTGTSGVSYNEQFF
14,TRBD1,NA,TRBV7-8,TRBJ1-4,TGTGCCAGCAGCCGCAGACAGGGACAAGAAAAACTGTTTTTT,CASSRRQGQEKLFF
16,NA,NA,TRBV11-2,TRBJ2-7,TGTGCCAGCAGCTTAGATCGTCCAGGCGGGGCCTACGAGCAGTACTTC,CASSLDRPGGAYEQYF
15,NA,NA,TRBV15,TRBJ1-2,TGTGCCACCAGCAGAGACAGGACCTCTAACTATGGCTACACCTTC,CATSRDRTSNYGYTF
14,NA,NA,TRBV6-1,TRBJ2-5,TGTGCCAGCCTTGAGGTGCGGAGATTAGAGACCCAGTACTTC,CASLEVRRLETQYF
16,NA,NA,TRBV21-1,TRBJ2-3,TGTGCCAGCAGCAAACACGGGGGAGACGACACAGATACGCAGTATTTT,CASSKHGGDDTDTQYF
15,TRBD1,NA,TRBV18,TRBJ2-7,TGTGCCAGCTCCCCACCAGCAGGGGGTCGCTACGAGCAGTACTTC,CASSPPAGGRYEQYF
18,TRBD2,NA,TRBV11-3,TRBJ2-3,TGTGCCAGCAGCCCCGGGACTAGCGGGGGGGCGAGCACAGATACGCAGTATTTT,CASSPGTSGGASTDTQYF
17,TRBD1,NA,TRBV2,TRBJ2-7,TGTGCCAGCAGTCCGGGACAGGGGGTCTTGGGTAAGAACGAGCAGTACTTC,CASSPGQGVLGKNEQYF
15,TRBD2,NA,TRBV30,TRBJ2-4,TGTGCCTGGAGTGCGCCTAGCGGGAGGGGGGACATTCAGTACTTC,CAWSAPSGRGDIQYF
13,TRBD1,many,TRBV6-5,TRBJ2-7,TGTGCCAGCCGGGACAGGGGTCCCTACGAGCAGTACTTC,CASRDRGPYEQYF
14,NA,NA,TRBV7-2,TRBJ1-6,TGTGCCAGCAGCGTCGGGACCCGATATTCACCCCTCCACTTT,CASSVGTRYSPLHF
14,NA,NA,TRBV7-9,TRBJ1-4,TGTGCCAGCAGCAGCCGGGCCTCTAATGAAAAACTGTTTTTT,CASSSRASNEKLFF